Following are 7 T cell receptor beta chains from one sample sequenced in a study of OX40 agonist ivuxolimab in advanced cancers. Only in-frame clones appear in the TCRdb table, and some are missing; sequencing was by immunoSEQ multiplex PCR. The sample records about 60,000 clones, 86% being singletons. The material was CD4+ or CD8+ T cells sorted from blood, obtained in a trial of the OX40 agonist ivuxolimab. The origin of the receptors is an adult with an advanced solid tumor such as melanoma, head and neck, liver or kidney cancer.

In this sample, this clone turned up once. The chain uses TRBV4-1 and TRBJ1-2, with D possibly matching TRBD1 (6 bases). The germline gives CDR1 MGHRA, CDR2 YSYEKL. With 1 base removed from V and 7 bases from J, the gap between germline ends came to 19 bases. The CDR3 has 16 residues. This chain's CDR3 is CASSQGPRGSGSGYTF. CDR3 DNA sequence: TGCGCCAGCAGCCAAGGGCCCAGGGGAAGTGGAAGTGGCTACACCTTC.

The chain employs TRBV7-9 and TRBJ1-1; D ambiguous. CDR3 length: 13 residues. Between the trimmed V and J ends, which lost 1 base and 6 bases, there was a span of 9 bases. Germline values: CDR1 SEHNR, CDR2 FQNEAQ (reference sequence). The CDR3 DNA reads TGTGCCAGCAGCTTAGGAGTGGTATCTGAAGCTTTCTTT. Encoded protein: CASSLGVVSEAFF.

This clone showed up just a few times. V usage is TRBV5-1 and J usage is TRBJ1-4; the D is unclear. CDR1 is SGHRS and CDR2 is YFSETQ in the germline V gene. V was pared by 4 bases and J by 5 bases, with 12 bases between. This CDR3 has 14 amino acids. CDR3 residues: CASSPHLQNEKLFF. The CDR3 region has the DNA TGCGCCAGCAGCCCACACCTACAAAATGAAAAACTGTTTTTT.

This clone was detected only a few times. The chain couples TRBV2 to TRBJ1-2; TRBD1 is a possible D gene (6 bases). Trimming shortened V by 7 bases and J by 8 bases, and 35 bases separated the two germline ends. In germline, CDR1 is SNHLY, CDR2 FYNNEI. The CDR3 extends over 19 amino acids. The CDR3 reads CASTPFYLLRGASYRGYTF. The CDR3 DNA sequence: TGTGCCAGCACCCCGTTTTACCTACTACGGGGGGCGAGTTATCGGGGCTACACCTTC.

The chain couples TRBV5-1 to TRBJ2-1; a weak D match, TRBD2 (5 bases). There are 14 residues in the CDR3. The V end lost 0 bases, the J end lost 7 bases, and 11 bases lay between the germline ends. CDR1 and CDR2 (germline): SGHRS, YFSETQ. The CDR3 is CASSLERRGNEQFF. The CDR3 DNA reads as TGCGCCAGCAGCTTGGAACGTCGGGGTAATGAGCAGTTCTTC.

The chain employs TRBV5-6 and TRBJ1-2, with TRBD1 matching 9 bases. The germline CDR1 and CDR2 sequences are SGHDT and YYEEEE. The J segment lost 7 bases and the V segment lost 5 bases, leaving 9 bases of the junction unmatched. The CDR3 has 14 amino acids. In nucleotides, the CDR3 is TGTGCCAGCAGACGTCCGGGACAGGGACTTGGCTACACCTTC. Translation: CASRRPGQGLGYTF.

This chain joins TRBV6-1 and TRBJ1-1; possible D gene TRBD1, 5 bases. Germline V gene sequence: CDR1 MNHNS, CDR2 SASEGT. The ends were cut back, 1 base at V and 7 bases at J, with 10 bases in the middle. This CDR3 spans 13 amino acids. For the CDR3, the DNA is TGTGCCAGCAGTGAAGAGACAGTGGTTGAAGCTTTCTTT. Amino acids: CASSEETVVEAFF.